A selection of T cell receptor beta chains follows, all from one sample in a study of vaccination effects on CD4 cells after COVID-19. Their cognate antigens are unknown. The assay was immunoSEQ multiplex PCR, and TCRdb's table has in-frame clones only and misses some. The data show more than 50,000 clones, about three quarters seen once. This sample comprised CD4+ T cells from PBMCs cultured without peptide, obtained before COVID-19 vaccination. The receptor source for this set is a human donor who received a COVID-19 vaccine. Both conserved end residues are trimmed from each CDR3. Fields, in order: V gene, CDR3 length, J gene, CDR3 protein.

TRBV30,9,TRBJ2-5,ACVLSTTQY
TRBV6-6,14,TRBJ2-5,ASSLGTGAQQETQY
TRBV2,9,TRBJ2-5,ASSPQETQY
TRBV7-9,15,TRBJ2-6,ASSPRTVYSGANVLT
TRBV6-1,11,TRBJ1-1,ASSEGGGTEAF
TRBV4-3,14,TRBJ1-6,ASSQDKQKYNSPLH
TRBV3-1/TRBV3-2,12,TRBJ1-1,ASSQGGWGTEAF
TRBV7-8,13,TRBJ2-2,ASSPFMGATGELF
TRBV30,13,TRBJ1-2,AWSGSWGIGGGYT
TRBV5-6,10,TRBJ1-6,ASSSTSSPLH
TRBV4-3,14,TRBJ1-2,ASSQDLIIGAGGYT
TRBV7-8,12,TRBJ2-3,ASSLTWTTDTQY
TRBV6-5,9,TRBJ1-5,ASMGNQPQH
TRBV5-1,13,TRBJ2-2,ASSSRQGADGELF
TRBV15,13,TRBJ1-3,ATRGGLNSGNTIY
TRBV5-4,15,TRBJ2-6,ASSFAGRTLGANVLT
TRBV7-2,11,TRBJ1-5,ASGKGGNQPQH
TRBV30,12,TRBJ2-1,AWAHGSGNNEQF
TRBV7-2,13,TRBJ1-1,ASSLTWDSNTEAF
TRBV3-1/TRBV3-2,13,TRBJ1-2,ASSQGTGGFYGYT
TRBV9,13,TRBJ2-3,ASSVAPNSGDTQY
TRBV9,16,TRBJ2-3,ASSVEGLAGGGLDTQY